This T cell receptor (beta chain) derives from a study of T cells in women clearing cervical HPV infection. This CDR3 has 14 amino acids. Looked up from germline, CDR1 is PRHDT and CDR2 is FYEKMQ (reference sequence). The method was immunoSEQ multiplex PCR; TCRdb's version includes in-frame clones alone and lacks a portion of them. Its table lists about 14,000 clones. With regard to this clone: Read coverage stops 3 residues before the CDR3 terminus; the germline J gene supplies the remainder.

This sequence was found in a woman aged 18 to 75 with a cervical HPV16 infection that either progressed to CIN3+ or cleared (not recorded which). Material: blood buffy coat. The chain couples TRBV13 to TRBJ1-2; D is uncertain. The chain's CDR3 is CASSRRGLLRGYTF. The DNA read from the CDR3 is TGTGCCAGCAGCCGGAGAGGGTTATTGAGAGGC.